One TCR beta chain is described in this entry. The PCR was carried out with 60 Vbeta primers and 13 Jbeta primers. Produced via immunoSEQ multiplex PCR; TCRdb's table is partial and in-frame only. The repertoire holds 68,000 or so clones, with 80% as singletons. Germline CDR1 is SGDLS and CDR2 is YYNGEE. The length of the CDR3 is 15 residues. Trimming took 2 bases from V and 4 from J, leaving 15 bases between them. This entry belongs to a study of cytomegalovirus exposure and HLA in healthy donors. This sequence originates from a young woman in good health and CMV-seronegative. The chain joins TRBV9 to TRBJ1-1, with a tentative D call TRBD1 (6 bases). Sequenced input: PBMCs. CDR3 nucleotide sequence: TGTGCCAGCAGCGTCCTCAGGGGAAATTGCACTGAAGCTTTCTTT. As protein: CASSVLRGNCTEAFF.